Listed below are T cell receptor beta chains from one sample, sequenced in a study of Graves' ophthalmopathy and Graves' hyperthyroidism. TCRdb used MiXCR to reprocess the multiplex PCR reads, holding one entry per CDR3 protein. In the table there are 200,000 to 300,000 distinct CDR3 sequences, less than 55% of which are singletons. The sequenced sample consisted of peripheral blood. The receptors stem from an adult man with Graves' ophthalmopathy. The CDR3 runs from the conserved cysteine through the conserved F or W. A D gene is named only where the DNA matches it firmly. The size of a clone is reported for some rows only, either as once, few or many, or as a class for expanded clones.

J gene,CDR3 length,V gene,clone size,D gene,CDR3 DNA,CDR3 protein
TRBJ2-7,18,TRBV7-9,-,TRBD2,TGTGCCAGCAGTCCGAGGGGGGGGGCCCTAGCGGGAGGACAAATGCAGTACTTC,CASSPRGGALAGGQMQYF
TRBJ1-2,15,TRBV2,-,TRBD1,TGTGCCAGCAGTTCTCGACAGGGAACATCGCGTGGCTACACCTTC,CASSSRQGTSRGYTF
TRBJ1-4,14,TRBV20-1,-,TRBD1,TGCAGTGCTAGGGCCGGGACAGGGGTAGAAAAACTGTTTTTT,CSARAGTGVEKLFF
TRBJ1-6,14,TRBV7-9,many,-,TGTGCCAGCAGGGGGGGGGATGAAAATTCACCCCTCCACTTT,CASRGGDENSPLHF
TRBJ1-1,14,TRBV19,-,-,TGTGCCAGTAGTATGGGCGTTATGAACACTGAAGCTTTCTTT,CASSMGVMNTEAFF
TRBJ1-2,14,TRBV14,-,TRBD1,TGTGCCAGCAGCCTTGCGGGACAGGGCTTTGGCTACACCTTC,CASSLAGQGFGYTF
TRBJ2-2,15,TRBV6-5,-,-,TGTGCCAGCAGCGTAGGCGGTGCGAACACCGGGGAGCTGTTTTTT,CASSVGGANTGELFF
TRBJ1-5,14,TRBV27,-,-,TGTGCCAGCAGTAACTCCGGGAAAGATCAGCCCCAGCATTTT,CASSNSGKDQPQHF
TRBJ2-7,12,TRBV5-8,few,-,TGTGCCAGCAGCTTAGATTTGGGTGAGCAGTACTTC,CASSLDLGEQYF
TRBJ2-2,14,TRBV5-8,-,-,TGCGCCAGCAGGGCGGCAGTTGACACCGGGGAGCTGTTTTTT,CASRAAVDTGELFF
TRBJ1-2,13,TRBV5-1,-,TRBD1,TGCGCCAGCAGCTTGTACAGGGGGAATGGCTACACCTTC,CASSLYRGNGYTF
TRBJ1-1,16,TRBV5-1,few,-,TGCGCCAGCAGCTCCGGGCGATCAGGGTATGGGACTGAAGCTTTCTTT,CASSSGRSGYGTEAFF
TRBJ1-4,13,TRBV4-1,once,-,TGCGCCAGCAGTCAAAGGGTTGATGAAAAACTGTTTTTT,CASSQRVDEKLFF
TRBJ1-1,14,TRBV25-1,-,TRBD1,TGTGCCAGCAGCCGACAGGGCTTTAACACTGAAGCTTTCTTT,CASSRQGFNTEAFF
TRBJ1-1,13,TRBV7-9,few,-,TGTGCCAGCAGCTCCGTCGTAGCCGGGGGAGCTTTCTTT,CASSSVVAGGAFF
TRBJ1-1,12,TRBV29-1,many,-,TGCAGCGCCAGACAGGTTAACACTGAAGCTTTCTTT,CSARQVNTEAFF
TRBJ2-5,15,TRBV18,-,TRBD1,TGTGCCAGCTCGCGGGACAGGGGAAGTCAAGAGACCCAGTACTTC,CASSRDRGSQETQYF
TRBJ2-7,15,TRBV6-1,-,TRBD2,TGTGCCAGCACACAACTAGCGGGAAGCTCCTACGAGCAGTACTTC,CASTQLAGSSYEQYF
TRBJ1-1,18,TRBV7-9,-,TRBD1,TGTGCCAGCAGCTTAGGTTGGAAAAGGGGGCGGACGAACACTGAAGCTTTCTTT,CASSLGWKRGRTNTEAFF
TRBJ1-4,16,TRBV20-1,few,-,TGCAGTGCTAGAGACGGAGGGGGTGGAACTAATGAAAAACTGTTTTTT,CSARDGGGGTNEKLFF
TRBJ2-7,13,TRBV5-5,once,-,TGCGCCAGCAGAAAAAACAGGGAATACGAGCAGTACTTC,CASRKNREYEQYF
TRBJ1-5,15,TRBV7-8,-,-,TGTGCCAGCAGCTTCGCGAAGTCCGTTAATCAGCCCCAGCATTTT,CASSFAKSVNQPQHF
TRBJ1-1,16,TRBV10-3,few,-,TGTGCCATCAGTGGGGGGGGACATTCCCTGAACACTGAAGCTTTCTTT,CAISGGGHSLNTEAFF
TRBJ1-1,12,TRBV6-6,-,-,TGTGCCAGTGTCGGGACAAATACTGAAGCTTTCTTT,CASVGTNTEAFF
TRBJ2-7,17,TRBV5-1,few,-,TGCGCCAGCAGCGTCCACCTATCGAGGGACTCCTCCTACGAGCAGTACTTC,CASSVHLSRDSSYEQYF
TRBJ2-7,16,TRBV20-1,-,TRBD1,TGCAGTGCAACAAAGGGACAGGGTAACACCCTCTACGAGCAGTACTTC,CSATKGQGNTLYEQYF
TRBJ2-7,14,TRBV29-1,-,-,TGCAGCGTTGAATTGCAGGGCGGGCTCTACGAGCAGTACTTC,CSVELQGGLYEQYF
TRBJ1-2,13,TRBV12-3/TRBV12-4,-,-,TGTGCCAGCAGTTTAGGAAAGCTTCTAGGCTACACCTTC,CASSLGKLLGYTF